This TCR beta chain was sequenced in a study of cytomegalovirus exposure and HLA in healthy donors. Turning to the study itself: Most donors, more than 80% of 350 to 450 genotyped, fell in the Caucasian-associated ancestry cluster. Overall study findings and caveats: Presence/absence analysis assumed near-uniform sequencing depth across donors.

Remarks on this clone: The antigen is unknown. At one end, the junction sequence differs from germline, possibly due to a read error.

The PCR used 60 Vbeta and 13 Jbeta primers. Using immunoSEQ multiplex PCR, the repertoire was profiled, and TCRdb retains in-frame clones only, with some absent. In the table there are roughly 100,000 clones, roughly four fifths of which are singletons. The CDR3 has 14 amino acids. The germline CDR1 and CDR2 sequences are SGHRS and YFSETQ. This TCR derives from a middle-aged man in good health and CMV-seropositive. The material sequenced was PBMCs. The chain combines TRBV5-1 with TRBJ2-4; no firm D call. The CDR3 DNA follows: TGCGCCAGCAGCTTCCGACACAGAAAAAACAGTCAGTACTTC. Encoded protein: CASSFRHRKNSQYF.